This T cell receptor beta chain was sequenced for a study of beta chain features in type 1 diabetes. Study context: Examination covered almost 110,000,000 sorted cells spanning all samples. Whole-study findings and limits: Among all four CD4+ subsets, Type 1 diabetes patients had TCRB CDR3s that were moderately but significantly shorter. Compared to healthy donors, patients appeared to have naive, central memory and Treg TCRB repertoires that were more alike. More deletions and fewer insertions at VDJ junctions were found in patients with type 1 diabetes.

Germline V gene data show CDR1 as KGHSH and CDR2 as LQKENI. The CDR3 extends over 15 amino acids. V gave up 6 bases and J gave up 3 bases; unmatched junction bases: 9. As regards this clone: The antigen remains undetermined.

The authors reverse transcribed all of the isolated RNA, so sequencing captured expressed TCRB transcripts. Sequencing used immunoSEQ multiplex PCR; TCRdb keeps in-frame clones, though not all of them. Altogether 350,000 to 400,000 clones are present, approximately 16% being singletons, with the ten largest covering roughly 0.019%. V is TRBV18 and J is TRBJ2-3; 7 bases match TRBD2. This TCR came from a woman younger than 35 in good health. The sequenced sample consisted of naive CD4+ T cells from blood. The CDR3 region has the DNA TGTGCCAGCTCCCCCCCCAAGGGAGGGACAGATACGCAGTATTTT. Amino acids: CASSPPKGGTDTQYF.